This T cell receptor beta chain was recovered during a study of technical replicates of blood from a handful of donors. The assay was immunoSEQ multiplex PCR, and TCRdb's table has in-frame clones only and misses some. In the table there are approximately 78,000 clones, roughly 92% of which are singletons. Germline CDR1 SGHRS, CDR2 YFSETQ. V lost 1 base and J lost 6; bases outside the gene matches: 3. This CDR3 spans 14 amino acids. This chain joins TRBV5-1 and TRBJ2-3; 9 bases align to TRBD2. What was sequenced was T cells isolated from PBMCs. The clonotype originates from a human donor in good health. CDR3 sequence: CASSLLAGKDTQYF. The DNA for the CDR3 is TGCGCCAGCAGCTTGCTAGCGGGAAAGGATACGCAGTATTTT.